What follows are 13 T cell receptor beta chains derived from one specimen sequenced in a study of OX40 agonist ivuxolimab in advanced cancers. Sequencing was performed with immunoSEQ multiplex PCR; in TCRdb, only in-frame clones are kept and a portion is missing. Of about 24,000 clones listed, approximately 91% are singletons. The sample in question was CD4+ or CD8+ T cells sorted from blood, obtained in a trial of the OX40 agonist ivuxolimab. Source of these receptors: an adult with an advanced solid tumor such as melanoma, head and neck, liver or kidney cancer.

This clone has just a few counts. V usage is TRBV6-4 and J usage is TRBJ1-6, with TRBD1 identical over 10 bases. Losses at the gene ends were 6 bases for V and 7 bases for J; bases not matched to a gene: 6. The CDR3 length is 15 residues. Per the germline V gene, CDR1 is MRHNA and CDR2 is SNTAGT. The CDR3 region has the DNA TGTGCCAGCAGGGATGACAGGGGGCTGAATTCACCCCTCCACTTT. This gives the protein CASRDDRGLNSPLHF.

V is TRBV18 and J is TRBJ2-1, with 10 nucleotides matching TRBD1. This CDR3 is built from 13 residues. From germline, CDR1 is KGHSH and CDR2 LQKENI. V was clipped by 2 bases and J by 15 bases; unmatched bases: 7. CDR3 residues: CASSPSTGGGRFF. The CDR3 bases are TGTGCCAGCTCACCATCGACAGGGGGCGGCCGGTTCTTC.

This sequence joins TRBV10-3 and TRBJ2-1; either TRBD1 or TRBD2 may fit D (5 bases each). Trimming removed 6 bases from V and 4 bases from J, with 16 bases in between. Germline loops: CDR1 ENHRY, CDR2 SYGVKD. The CDR3 consists of 15 residues. CDR3 region: CAISPKGSSYNEQFF. CDR3 bases: TGTGCCATCAGCCCAAAGGGGAGCTCATACAATGAGCAGTTCTTC.

Details on this clone: This same CDR3 is encoded by further DNA sequences in the sample. The chain joins TRBV4-1 to TRBJ1-2; D ambiguous. Germline-derived CDR1 and CDR2 are MGHRA and YSYEKL. V shed 0 bases and J shed 4 bases, with 12 bases lying between them. The CDR3 has 15 residues. CDR3 DNA sequence: TGCGCCAGCAGCCAAGATGCAGCGGGCGGCTATGGCTACACCTTC. It is translated as CASSQDAAGGYGYTF.

V gene TRBV1 combines with J gene TRBJ2-3; the table's D call, TRBD2, was not checked against the DNA. TRBV1 is a pseudogene. The CDR3 consists of 16 residues. CDR3 sequence (DNA): TGCACCAGCAGCCAAGATGGGGGAGCGGGGGAAGATACGCAGTATTTT. Protein product: CTSSQDGGAGEDTQYF.

The CDR3 nucleotides read TGTGCCAGCAGTTTTCAGGACAGGGGTTTTTACGAGCAGTACTTC. This gives the protein CASSFQDRGFYEQYF. The gene calls are TRBV28 and TRBJ2-7, with 9 nucleotides matching TRBD1. The V gene's germline CDR1 is MDHEN and CDR2 SYDVKM. The CDR3 is made up of 15 amino acids. Trimming took 3 bases from V and 4 from J; bases not matched to a gene: 7.

Here the CDR3 DNA reads TGTGCCAGCAGCTCCCGGGTTAGCGGGAGGGCCTACAATGAGCAGTTCTTC. Encoded protein: CASSSRVSGRAYNEQFF. The chain has TRBV5-4 and TRBJ2-1; 11 bases agree with TRBD2. Germline CDR1 and CDR2: SGHNT and YYREEE (reference sequence). V shed 3 bases and J 2 bases; nucleotides not matched to a gene: 7. This CDR3 has 17 residues.

The chain links TRBV30 to TRBJ1-1, with D perhaps TRBD1 (5 bases). Trimming shortened V by 1 base and J by 4 bases, and 16 bases separated the two germline ends. The germline gives CDR1 GTSNPN, CDR2 SVGIG (reference sequence). The CDR3 totals 15 residues. The CDR3 sequence: CAWSGPGGGFTEAFF. The DNA for the CDR3 is TGTGCCTGGAGTGGGCCCGGGGGGGGGTTCACTGAAGCTTTCTTT.

This chain's CDR3 is CASSFIRGEAFF. The CDR3 DNA follows: TGTGCCAGCAGCTTTATCCGGGGAGAAGCTTTCTTT. This sequence joins TRBV11-3 and TRBJ1-1; D call uncertain. Germline-derived CDR1 and CDR2 are SGHNT and YENEEA. The length of the CDR3 is 12 residues. V was shortened by 3 bases and J by 8 bases, with 10 bases between the two germline ends.

The chain carries TRBV9 and TRBJ1-2; D perhaps matches TRBD1 (5 bases). V lost 7 bases and J lost 4, with 44 bases in between. Germline-derived CDR1 and CDR2 are SGDLS and YYNGEE. The CDR3 runs 23 residues. The CDR3 bases are TGTGCCAGCGGATCGACGAGAGCAGCGCGACTGGTGGGGGACTCAAGAAAGACCTATGGCTACACCTTC. It encodes CASGSTRAARLVGDSRKTYGYTF.

The gene calls are TRBV5-1 and TRBJ2-7; perhaps TRBD2 as D (6 bases). Per the germline V gene, CDR1 is SGHRS and CDR2 is YFSETQ. The V end lost 0 bases, the J end lost 2 bases, and 9 bases lay between the germline ends. The CDR3 loop spans 14 amino acids. CDR3 loop: CASSLGGGPYEQYF. In nucleotides, the CDR3 is TGCGCCAGCAGCTTGGGGGGAGGACCCTACGAGCAGTACTTC. Variable domain in full (rest from reference TRBV5-1 and TRBJ2-7): KAGVTQTPRYLIKTRGQQVTLSCSPISGHRSVSWYQQTPGQGLQFLFEYFSETQRNKGNFPGRFSGRQFSNSRSEMNVSTLELGDSALYLCASSLGGGPYEQYFGPGTRLTVT.

The rearrangement joins TRBV7-2 to TRBJ1-4, with D possibly being TRBD1 (5 bases). V was pared by 1 base and J by 3 bases, with 15 bases between. CDR1 is SGHTA and CDR2 is FQGNSA in the germline V gene. The CDR3 runs 17 residues. Here the CDR3 DNA reads TGTGCCAGCAGCTTAGTTAGTTCGGGGGTTGCTAATGAAAAACTGTTTTTT. Translated: CASSLVSSGVANEKLFF.

V is TRBV9 and J is TRBJ2-2; D possibly corresponds to TRBD2 (5 bases). Trimming removed 3 bases from V and 4 bases from J, with 10 bases in between. The CDR3 runs 14 residues. Germline CDR1 SGDLS, CDR2 YYNGEE. The CDR3 loop is CASSAGSGTGELFF. The DNA of the CDR3 is TGTGCCAGCAGCGCGGGGAGCGGCACCGGGGAGCTGTTTTTT. Full variable domain (remainder filled in from reference TRBV9 and TRBJ2-2): DSGVTQTPKHLITATGQRVTLRCSPRSGDLSVYWYQQSLDQGLQFLIQYYNGEERAKGNILERFSAQQFPDLHSELNLSSLELGDSALYFCASSAGSGTGELFFGEGSRLTVL.